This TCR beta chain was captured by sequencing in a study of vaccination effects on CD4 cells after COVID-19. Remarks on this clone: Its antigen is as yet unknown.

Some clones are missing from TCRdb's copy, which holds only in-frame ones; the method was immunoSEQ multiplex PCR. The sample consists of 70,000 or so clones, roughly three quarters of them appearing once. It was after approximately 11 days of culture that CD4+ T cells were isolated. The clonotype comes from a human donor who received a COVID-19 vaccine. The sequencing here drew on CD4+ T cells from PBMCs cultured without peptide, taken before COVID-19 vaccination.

CDR3: CASSPGPQGGGGNYGYTF. For the CDR3, the DNA is TGTGCCAGCAGCCCTGGGCCCCAGGGGGGCGGTGGGAACTATGGCTACACCTTC. The rearrangement uses TRBV5-6 and TRBJ1-2; 7 positions agree with TRBD1. The V and J ends lost 4 bases and 2 bases, in that order; junction bases with no gene match: 17. The CDR3 consists of 18 residues. CDR1 is SGHDT and CDR2 is YYEEEE in the germline V gene.